These 8 T cell receptor beta chains share one sample of origin, sequenced in a study of T-cell reconstitution after alpha-beta-depleted transplantation in children (dated by TCRdb to the mid-2010s). Receptors were amplified or captured by PCR. The sequencing machine was an Illumina HiSeq 2500. Molecular barcoding was employed in the preparation of TCR libraries, with unique molecular identifiers being used to normalize TCRbeta repertoire quantification. TCRdb's own reprocessing of the public reads used fastp at Q25 and MiXCR and kept productive beta chains. Each record represents a unique CDR3 protein, reported with the most common genes and DNA among its rows. The sample records about 420,000 distinct CDR3 sequences, around 15% of which are singletons. The biggest ten clones account for around 30% of the sample. The treatment or condition label of this sample denotes: allogeneic hematopoietic cell transplantation with graft depleted of TCRalphabeta T cells and CD19 B cells.

Material: PBMCs, mostly from graft donor cells, obtained 360 days after TCRalphabeta/CD19-depleted stem cell transplant. The origin of the receptors is a boy in the first two years of life who had a stem cell transplant for Wiskott-Aldrich syndrome, so the T cells may come from the graft donor.

This clonotype occurred a few times. The rearrangement uses TRBV10-3 and TRBJ2-1; TRBD2 is a possible D gene (6 bases). Germline CDR1 and CDR2: ENHRY and SYGVKD. Trimming stripped 2 bases from V and 4 bases from J, with 21 bases between. CDR3 length: 18 residues. For the CDR3, the DNA is TGTGCCATCAGTGAGGCTCCCCCTACTAGCCCCCTATACAATGAGCAGTTCTTC. Its translation is CAISEAPPTSPLYNEQFF.

This clonotype came up a few times. This chain links TRBV27 with TRBJ2-5, with unresolved D. V dropped 2 bases and J dropped 4 bases, with 8 bases sitting between them. The CDR3 extends over 13 amino acids. Germline CDR1 is MNHEY and CDR2 is SMNVEV (reference sequence). The CDR3 nucleotides are TGTGCCAGCAGTTTAATCAAGGGAGAGACCCAGTACTTC. Its protein is CASSLIKGETQYF.

Concerning this clonotype: A junction end diverges from the germline sequence, so it may reflect a read error. The V gene is TRBV12-3 or TRBV12-4, the J gene TRBJ2-3; TRBD2 is a possible D gene (6 bases). This CDR3 has 15 amino acids. In nucleotides, the CDR3 is TGTGCCAGCAATTTAAGGAGGGAGAACACAGATACGCAGTATTTT. It encodes CASNLRRENTDTQYF.

CDR3 amino acids: CASSPFLAGGDYEQYF. Written as DNA, the CDR3 is TGCGCCAGCAGCCCATTCTTAGCGGGAGGTGACTACGAGCAGTACTTC. The J gene is TRBJ2-7, the V gene TRBV4-3; 10 bases agree with TRBD2. CDR3 length equals 16 residues. After removal of 4 bases from V and 3 bases from J, the junction contained 9 bases not matched to a gene. The germline V gene has CDR1 LGHNA and CDR2 YSLEER.

This clonotype was counted ten times or more. V and J are TRBV5-1 and TRBJ2-3, with D possibly matching TRBD2 (6 bases). Trimming cost V 3 bases and J 4 bases, with 15 bases left between them. CDR1 is SGHRS and CDR2 is YFSETQ in the germline V gene. CDR3 length: 15 amino acids. This CDR3 reads CASSSGDGTPDTQYF. The CDR3 DNA reads TGCGCCAGCAGCTCGGGGGACGGGACGCCAGATACGCAGTATTTT.

In its sample, this clonotype was seen many times. V usage is TRBV5-6 and J usage is TRBJ2-2, with 8 bases aligning to TRBD2. The V segment lost 0 bases and the J segment 7 bases; nucleotides outside the gene matches: 5. The CDR3 runs to 15 residues. Germline-derived CDR1 and CDR2 are SGHDT and YYEEEE. The CDR3 loop is CASSLEPAGDGELFF. CDR3 DNA: TGTGCCAGCAGCTTGGAGCCAGCGGGAGACGGGGAGCTGTTTTTT.

This chain links TRBV19 with TRBJ2-1, with 14 bases that match TRBD2. This CDR3 has 15 amino acids. Germline loops: CDR1 LNHDA, CDR2 SQIVND (reference sequence). Trimming removed 6 bases from V and 13 bases from J; junction bases left unmatched: 11. The CDR3 DNA reads TGTGCCAGTAGCAACTATCGACTAGCGGGGGGGACCCAGTTCTTC. Translated: CASSNYRLAGGTQFF.

This clonotype was seen many times. V is TRBV7-9 and J is TRBJ1-2, with a possible D match to TRBD1 (6 bases). This CDR3 is 13 amino acids long. Germline CDR1 is SEHNR and CDR2 is FQNEAQ (reference sequence). V lost 7 bases to trimming and J lost 2 bases, with 11 bases between them. The CDR3: CASTQQGNYGYTF. CDR3 bases: TGTGCCAGCACCCAACAGGGAAACTATGGCTACACCTTC.